Presented here are 21 T cell receptor beta chains from one specimen sequenced in a study of blood T cell repertoires in COVID-19. Produced via immunoSEQ multiplex PCR; TCRdb's table is partial and in-frame only. Of approximately 110,000 clones listed, about four fifths are singletons. Sequencing input: peripheral blood. The receptors shown here come from an elderly woman with acute or convalescent COVID-19.

This clone has a handful of counts. The chain employs TRBV28 and TRBJ2-1; tentatively, D is TRBD2 (5 bases). The CDR3 extends over 14 amino acids. The germline V gene encodes CDR1 MDHEN and CDR2 SYDVKM. With 3 bases removed from V and 5 bases from J, the gap between germline ends came to 11 bases. In DNA, the CDR3 is TGTGCCAGCAGTTTGATTTCGCGGGACAATGAGCAGTTCTTC. Protein product: CASSLISRDNEQFF.

The count of this clone is one. The V call is TRBV10-1, the J call TRBJ2-1, with 8 bases that match TRBD1. Germline loops: CDR1 WNHNN, CDR2 SYGVQD (reference sequence). J gave up 5 bases and V 5 bases, and 8 bases lay outside the gene matches. The CDR3 sequence is 15 residues long. CDR3 sequence: CASSPSGGANNEQFF. The CDR3 region has the DNA TGCGCCAGCAGTCCCTCAGGGGGCGCGAACAATGAGCAGTTCTTC.

The chain combines TRBV18 with TRBJ2-2, with TRBD1 identical over 7 bases. The CDR3 sequence is 15 residues long. Germline V gene data show CDR1 as KGHSH and CDR2 as LQKENI. V lost 3 bases to trimming and J lost 4 bases; unmatched junction nucleotides: 5. The CDR3 sequence is CASSPKQGTTGELFF. The DNA of the CDR3 is TGTGCCAGCTCACCGAAACAGGGGACCACCGGGGAGCTGTTTTTT. Variable domain in full (rest from reference TRBV18 and TRBJ2-2): NAGVMQNPRHLVRRRGQEARLRCSPMKGHSHVYWYRQLPEEGLKFMVYLQKENIIDESGMPKERFSAEFPKEGPSILRIQQVVRGDSAAYFCASSPKQGTTGELFFGEGSRLTVL.

This clone was observed a single time. The chain recombines TRBV14 with TRBJ2-3; D call uncertain. Germline V gene sequence: CDR1 SGHDN, CDR2 FVKESK. This CDR3 contains 15 residues. Trimming took off 0 bases at V and 4 bases at J, with 11 bases between the two ends. CDR3 DNA sequence: TGTGCCAGCAGCCAAGATCTCGCTCGGGCAGATACGCAGTATTTT. Translated, it gives CASSQDLARADTQYF. The whole variable domain, remainder taken from reference TRBV14 and TRBJ2-3, is EAGVTQFPSHSVIEKGQTVTLRCDPISGHDNLYWYRRVMGKEIKFLLHFVKESKQDESGMPNNRFLAERTGGTYSTLKVQPAELEDSGVYFCASSQDLARADTQYFGPGTRLTVL.

This chain uses TRBV5-1 with TRBJ1-5; 7 bases are a match to TRBD1. In germline, CDR1 is SGHRS, CDR2 YFSETQ. CDR3 length: 14 amino acids. The J segment lost 2 bases and the V segment lost 4 bases, leaving 3 bases of the junction unmatched. The CDR3 DNA reads as TGCGCCAGCAGCACGGGGACAGGCAATCAGCCCCAGCATTTT. Its protein product is CASSTGTGNQPQHF.

V usage is TRBV12-3 or TRBV12-4 and J usage is TRBJ2-4, with D perhaps matching TRBD1 (6 bases). The CDR3 is 12 residues long. Trimming removed 7 bases from V and 8 bases from J, with 12 bases in between. DNA for the CDR3: TGTGCCAGCACCTCCCCAGGGGACATTCAGTACTTC. Amino acids: CASTSPGDIQYF.

About this clone itself: A junction end diverges from the germline sequence, so it may reflect a read error. The chain carries TRBV18 and TRBJ2-7, with unresolved D. The V gene's germline CDR1 is KGHSH and CDR2 LQKENI. The CDR3 sequence is 11 residues long. Here the CDR3 reads CASSLSHEQYF. DNA for the CDR3: TGTGCCAGCTCACTCTCCCACGAGCAGTACTTC.

The chain recombines TRBV7-2 with TRBJ2-7; 12 bases match TRBD2. Trimming cost V 1 base and J 5 bases; bases outside gene matches: 0. This CDR3 comprises 14 residues. Germline V gene sequence: CDR1 SGHTA, CDR2 FQGNSA. The DNA for the CDR3 is TGTGCCAGCAGCTTAGGACTAGCGGGAGACGAGCAGTACGTC. Its translation is CASSLGLAGDEQYV.

This clone occurred a few times. The chain uses TRBV2 and TRBJ2-7; possible D gene TRBD1, 5 bases. There are 12 residues in the CDR3. Trimming shortened V by 10 bases and J by 1 base, and 11 bases separated the two germline ends. Germline CDR1 reads SNHLY; CDR2 reads FYNNEI. The CDR3 nucleotides are TGTGCCATCGGACATGAATCCTACGAGCAGTACTTC. Amino acid sequence: CAIGHESYEQYF.

This clone was recorded once. V and J are TRBV5-1 and TRBJ2-7; 7 bases match TRBD1. CDR1 and CDR2 from the germline V gene are SGHRS and YFSETQ. This CDR3 has 15 amino acids. The V and J ends lost 4 bases and 1 base, in that order; junction bases with no gene match: 8. The CDR3 region is CASSETGARSYEQYF. The CDR3 DNA reads as TGCGCCAGCAGCGAAACAGGGGCGCGTTCCTACGAGCAGTACTTC.

The chain recombines TRBV11-2 with TRBJ1-2, with 8 bases matching TRBD1. The V and J ends lost 5 bases and 8 bases, in that order; junction bases with no gene match: 13. This CDR3 comprises 15 residues. CDR1 is SGHAT and CDR2 is FQNNGV in the germline V gene. CDR3 nucleotide sequence: TGTGCCAGCAGCCTCGGGACAGGAGGAATCGGGGGCTACACCTTC. Its protein product is CASSLGTGGIGGYTF.

This chain joins TRBV28 and TRBJ1-5; a possible D gene is TRBD1 (6 bases). The CDR3 spans 14 residues. Looked up from germline, CDR1 is MDHEN and CDR2 is SYDVKM. Deletions cut 6 bases from V and 5 bases from J, with 14 bases between. The CDR3 DNA reads TGTGCCAGCAGAGGACAGTTATGGTATCAGCCCCAGCATTTT. It encodes CASRGQLWYQPQHF.

This clone was found a few times. The chain joins TRBV19 to TRBJ2-1; D might be TRBD2 (6 bases). Germline CDR1 LNHDA, CDR2 SQIVND (reference sequence). Trimming took off 3 bases at V and 4 bases at J, with 13 bases between the two ends. The CDR3 is 15 residues long. The DNA of the CDR3 is TGTGCCAGTAGTATGGGGAGGAATACTTACAATGAGCAGTTCTTC. Residues: CASSMGRNTYNEQFF.

The chain couples TRBV7-2 to TRBJ1-4, with TRBD1 matching 9 bases. CDR1 and CDR2 (germline): SGHTA, FQGNSA. V was clipped by 4 bases and J by 6 bases; unmatched bases: 3. The length of the CDR3 is 14 residues. CDR3 sequence (DNA): TGTGCCAGCAGCTCGCGGACAGGGGATGAAAAACTGTTTTTT. Encoded protein: CASSSRTGDEKLFF.

The rearrangement links TRBV7-6 to TRBJ2-5, with D possibly being TRBD1 (5 bases). V was shortened by 5 bases and J by 4 bases, with 20 bases between the two germline ends. From germline, CDR1 is SGHVS and CDR2 FNYEAQ. The CDR3 length is 16 residues. DNA of the CDR3: TGTGCCAGCAGCCCAAGGGGTGACTCTACAGCAGAGACCCAGTACTTC. Translation gives CASSPRGDSTAETQYF.

V usage is TRBV11-2 and J usage is TRBJ2-7; TRBD1 is a possible D gene (8 bases). The CDR3 sequence is 16 residues long. Between the trimmed V and J ends, which lost 2 bases and 3 bases, there was a span of 17 bases. Germline values: CDR1 SGHAT, CDR2 FQNNGV. CDR3 residues: CASSLQGAGVYYEQYF. As DNA, the CDR3 is TGTGCCAGCAGCTTACAGGGGGCGGGGGTCTACTACGAGCAGTACTTC.

V gene TRBV3-1 (or the pseudogene TRBV3-2) combines with J gene TRBJ2-6; D gene unclear. With 8 bases removed from V and 0 bases from J, the gap between germline ends came to 8 bases. Germline lookup yields CDR1 LGHDT and CDR2 YNNKEL (reference sequence). The CDR3 is made up of 14 amino acids. The CDR3 spells CASSGFSGANVLTF. The CDR3 nucleotides are TGTGCCAGCTCTGGCTTCTCTGGGGCCAACGTCCTGACTTTC.

This clone was counted many times. This chain connects TRBV4-1 to TRBJ1-5; D is unclear. The V gene's germline CDR1 is MGHRA and CDR2 YSYEKL. CDR3 length: 16 residues. V gave up 0 bases and J gave up 3 bases, with 12 bases separating them. CDR3 region: CASSQDEGRYNQPQHF. The CDR3 coding sequence is TGCGCCAGCAGCCAAGATGAGGGCAGATACAATCAGCCCCAGCATTTT.

The V and J genes are TRBV11-2 and TRBJ2-5; no reliable D call. The CDR3 length is 13 residues. The germline gives CDR1 SGHAT, CDR2 FQNNGV. The V and J ends lost 4 bases and 5 bases respectively, with 11 bases between them. The CDR3 DNA reads TGTGCCAGCAGCTCCAGTAATTCCGAGACCCAGTACTTC. Protein sequence: CASSSSNSETQYF.

The chain uses TRBV6-6 and TRBJ1-2; D remains unclear. CDR3 length: 13 residues. Germline V gene sequence: CDR1 MNHNY, CDR2 SVGAGI (reference sequence). Deletions cut 5 bases from V and 8 bases from J, with 15 bases between. The CDR3 nucleotides read TGTGCCAGCAGTGACCCACACGGGAGCGGCTACACCTTC. Amino acid sequence: CASSDPHGSGYTF.

V is TRBV30 and J is TRBJ1-4; TRBD1 might be the D (6 bases). The CDR3 sequence is 15 residues long. CDR1 and CDR2 from the germline V gene are GTSNPN and SVGIG (reference sequence). Trimming left V 3 bases short and J 3 bases short, with 14 bases between. CDR3 bases: TGTGCCTGGAGCGCCCGGGGGGCGGCTAATGAAAAACTGTTTTTT. Translated: CAWSARGAANEKLFF.